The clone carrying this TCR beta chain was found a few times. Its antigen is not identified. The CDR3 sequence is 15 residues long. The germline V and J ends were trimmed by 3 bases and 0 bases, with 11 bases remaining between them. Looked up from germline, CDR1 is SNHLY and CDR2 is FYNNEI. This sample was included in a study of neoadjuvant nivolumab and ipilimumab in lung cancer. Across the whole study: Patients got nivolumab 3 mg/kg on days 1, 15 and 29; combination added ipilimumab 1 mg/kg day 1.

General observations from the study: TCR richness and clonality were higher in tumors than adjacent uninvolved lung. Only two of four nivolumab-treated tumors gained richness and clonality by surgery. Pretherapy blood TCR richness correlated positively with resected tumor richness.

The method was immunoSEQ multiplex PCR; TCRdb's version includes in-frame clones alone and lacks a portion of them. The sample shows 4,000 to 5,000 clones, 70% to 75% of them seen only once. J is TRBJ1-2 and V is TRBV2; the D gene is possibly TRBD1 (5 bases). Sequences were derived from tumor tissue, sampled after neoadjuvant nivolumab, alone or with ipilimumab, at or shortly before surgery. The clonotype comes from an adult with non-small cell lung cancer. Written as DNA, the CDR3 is TGTGCCAGCAGTGAGGGACCGCCTTCTAACTATGGCTACACCTTC. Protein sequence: CASSEGPPSNYGYTF.